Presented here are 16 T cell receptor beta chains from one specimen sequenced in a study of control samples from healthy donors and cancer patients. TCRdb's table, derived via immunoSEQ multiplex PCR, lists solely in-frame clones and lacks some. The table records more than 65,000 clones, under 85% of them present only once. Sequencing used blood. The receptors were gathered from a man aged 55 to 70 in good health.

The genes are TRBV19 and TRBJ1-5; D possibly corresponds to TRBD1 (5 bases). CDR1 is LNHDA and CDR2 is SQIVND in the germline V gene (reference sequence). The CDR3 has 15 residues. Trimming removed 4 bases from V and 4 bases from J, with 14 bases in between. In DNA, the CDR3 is TGTGCCAGTAGTAGGGGACGAGAGGGGAATCAGCCCCAGCATTTT. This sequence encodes CASSRGREGNQPQHF.

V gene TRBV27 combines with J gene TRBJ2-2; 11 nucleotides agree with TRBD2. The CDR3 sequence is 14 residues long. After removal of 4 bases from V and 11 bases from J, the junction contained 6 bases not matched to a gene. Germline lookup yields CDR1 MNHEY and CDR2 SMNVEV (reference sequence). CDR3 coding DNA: TGTGCCAGCAGTTCGCTAGCGGGAGGAGGTGAGCTGTTTTTT. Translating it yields CASSSLAGGGELFF.

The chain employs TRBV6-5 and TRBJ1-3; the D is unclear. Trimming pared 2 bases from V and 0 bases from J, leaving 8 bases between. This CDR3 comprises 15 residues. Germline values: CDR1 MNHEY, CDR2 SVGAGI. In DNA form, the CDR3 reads TGTGCCAGCAGTTACACAGCTAACTCTGGAAACACCATATATTTT. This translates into CASSYTANSGNTIYF.

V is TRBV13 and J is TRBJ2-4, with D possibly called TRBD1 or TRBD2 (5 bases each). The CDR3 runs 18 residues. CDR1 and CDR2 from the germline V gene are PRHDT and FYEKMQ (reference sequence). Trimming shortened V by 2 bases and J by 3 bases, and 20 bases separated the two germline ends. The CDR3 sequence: CASSLRDPGPVGKNIQYF. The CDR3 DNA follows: TGTGCCAGCAGCTTAAGGGACCCAGGGCCCGTAGGCAAAAACATTCAGTACTTC. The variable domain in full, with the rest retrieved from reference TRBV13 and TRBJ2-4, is AAGVIQSPRHLIKEKRETATLKCYPIPRHDTVYWYQQGPGQDPQFLISFYEKMQSDKGSIPDRFSAQQFSDYHSELNMSSLELGDSALYFCASSLRDPGPVGKNIQYFGAGTRLSVL.

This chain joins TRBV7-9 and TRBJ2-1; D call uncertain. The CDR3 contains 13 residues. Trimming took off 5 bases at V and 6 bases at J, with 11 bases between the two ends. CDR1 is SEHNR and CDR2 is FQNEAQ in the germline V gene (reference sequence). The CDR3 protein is CASSHSQFNEQFF. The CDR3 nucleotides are TGTGCCAGCAGCCATTCCCAGTTCAATGAGCAGTTCTTC.

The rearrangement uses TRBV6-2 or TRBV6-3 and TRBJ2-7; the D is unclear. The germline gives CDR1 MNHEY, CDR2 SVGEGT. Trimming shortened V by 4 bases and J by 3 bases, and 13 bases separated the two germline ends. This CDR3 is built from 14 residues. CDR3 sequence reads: CASSSLVIIYEQYF. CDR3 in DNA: TGTGCCAGCAGTTCCTTAGTTATCATCTACGAGCAGTACTTC.

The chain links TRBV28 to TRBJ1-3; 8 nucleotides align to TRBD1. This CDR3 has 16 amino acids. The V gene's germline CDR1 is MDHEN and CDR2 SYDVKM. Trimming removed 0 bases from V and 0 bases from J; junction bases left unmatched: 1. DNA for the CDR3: TGTGCCAGCAGTTTATGGACAGGGGACTCTGGAAACACCATATATTTT. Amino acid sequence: CASSLWTGDSGNTIYF. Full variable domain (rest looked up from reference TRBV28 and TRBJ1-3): DVKVTQSSRYLVKRTGEKVFLECVQDMDHENMFWYRQDPGLGLRLIYFSYDVKMKEKGDIPEGYSVSREKKERFSLILESASTNQTSMYLCASSLWTGDSGNTIYFGEGSWLTVV.

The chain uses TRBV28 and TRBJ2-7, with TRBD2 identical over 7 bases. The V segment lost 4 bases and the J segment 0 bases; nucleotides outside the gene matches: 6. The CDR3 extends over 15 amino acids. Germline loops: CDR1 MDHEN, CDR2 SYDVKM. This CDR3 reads CASSSVGGISYEQYF. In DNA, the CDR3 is TGTGCCAGCAGTTCCGTGGGGGGGATCTCCTACGAGCAGTACTTC. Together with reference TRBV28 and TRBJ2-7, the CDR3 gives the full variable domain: DVKVTQSSRYLVKRTGEKVFLECVQDMDHENMFWYRQDPGLGLRLIYFSYDVKMKEKGDIPEGYSVSREKKERFSLILESASTNQTSMYLCASSSVGGISYEQYFGPGTRLTVT.

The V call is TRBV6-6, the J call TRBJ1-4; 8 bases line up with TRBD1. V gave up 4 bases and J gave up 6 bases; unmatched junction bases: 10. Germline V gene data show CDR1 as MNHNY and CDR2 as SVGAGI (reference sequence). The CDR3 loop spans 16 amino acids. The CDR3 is CASSLGPQGADEKLFF. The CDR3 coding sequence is TGTGCCAGCAGTTTAGGGCCTCAGGGGGCCGATGAAAAACTGTTTTTT.

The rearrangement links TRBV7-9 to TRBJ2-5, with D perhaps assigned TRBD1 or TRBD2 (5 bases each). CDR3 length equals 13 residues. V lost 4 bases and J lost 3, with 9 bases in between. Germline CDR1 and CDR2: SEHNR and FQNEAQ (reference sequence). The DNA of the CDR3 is TGTGCCAGCAGCTGGGGACCAAAAGAGACCCAGTACTTC. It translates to CASSWGPKETQYF.

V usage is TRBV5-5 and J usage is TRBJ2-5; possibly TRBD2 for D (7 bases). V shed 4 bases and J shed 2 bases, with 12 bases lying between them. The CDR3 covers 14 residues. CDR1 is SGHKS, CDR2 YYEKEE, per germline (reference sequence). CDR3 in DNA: TGTGCCAGCAGCCAGCGGGACACGCAAGAGACCCAGTACTTC. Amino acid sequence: CASSQRDTQETQYF.

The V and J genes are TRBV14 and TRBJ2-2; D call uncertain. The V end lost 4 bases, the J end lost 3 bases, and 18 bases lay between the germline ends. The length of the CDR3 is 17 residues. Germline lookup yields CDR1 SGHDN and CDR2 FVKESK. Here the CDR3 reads CASSPLTALGYTGELFF. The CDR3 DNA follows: TGTGCCAGCAGCCCCTTGACTGCCTTGGGTTACACCGGGGAGCTGTTTTTT. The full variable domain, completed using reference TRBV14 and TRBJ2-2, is EAGVTQFPSHSVIEKGQTVTLRCDPISGHDNLYWYRRVMGKEIKFLLHFVKESKQDESGMPNNRFLAERTGGTYSTLKVQPAELEDSGVYFCASSPLTALGYTGELFFGEGSRLTVL.

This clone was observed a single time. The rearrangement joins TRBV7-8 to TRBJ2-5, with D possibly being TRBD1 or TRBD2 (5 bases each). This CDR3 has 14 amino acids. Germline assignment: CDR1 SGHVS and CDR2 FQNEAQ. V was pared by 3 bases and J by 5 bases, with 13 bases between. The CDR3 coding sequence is TGTGCCAGCAGCTTGGGGGAGACGCGGGAGACCCAGTACTTC. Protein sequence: CASSLGETRETQYF.

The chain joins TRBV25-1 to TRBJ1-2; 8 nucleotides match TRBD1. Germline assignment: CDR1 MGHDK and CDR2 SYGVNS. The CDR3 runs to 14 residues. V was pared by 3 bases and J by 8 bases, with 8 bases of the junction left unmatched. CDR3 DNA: TGTGCCAGCAGTGAGAGGCAGGGGGCGGGAGGCTACACCTTC. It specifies CASSERQGAGGYTF.

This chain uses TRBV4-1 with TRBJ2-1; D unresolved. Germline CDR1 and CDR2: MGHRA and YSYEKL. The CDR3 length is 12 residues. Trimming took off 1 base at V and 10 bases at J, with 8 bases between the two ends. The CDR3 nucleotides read TGCGCCAGCAGCCAAGTTCGGCGGGAGCAGTTCTTC. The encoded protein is CASSQVRREQFF.

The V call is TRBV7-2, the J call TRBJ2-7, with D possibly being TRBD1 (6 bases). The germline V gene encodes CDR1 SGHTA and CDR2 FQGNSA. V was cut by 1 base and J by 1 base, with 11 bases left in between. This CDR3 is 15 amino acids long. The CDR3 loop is CASSLEGHLSYEQYF. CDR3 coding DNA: TGTGCCAGCAGCTTAGAGGGACACCTATCCTACGAGCAGTACTTC.